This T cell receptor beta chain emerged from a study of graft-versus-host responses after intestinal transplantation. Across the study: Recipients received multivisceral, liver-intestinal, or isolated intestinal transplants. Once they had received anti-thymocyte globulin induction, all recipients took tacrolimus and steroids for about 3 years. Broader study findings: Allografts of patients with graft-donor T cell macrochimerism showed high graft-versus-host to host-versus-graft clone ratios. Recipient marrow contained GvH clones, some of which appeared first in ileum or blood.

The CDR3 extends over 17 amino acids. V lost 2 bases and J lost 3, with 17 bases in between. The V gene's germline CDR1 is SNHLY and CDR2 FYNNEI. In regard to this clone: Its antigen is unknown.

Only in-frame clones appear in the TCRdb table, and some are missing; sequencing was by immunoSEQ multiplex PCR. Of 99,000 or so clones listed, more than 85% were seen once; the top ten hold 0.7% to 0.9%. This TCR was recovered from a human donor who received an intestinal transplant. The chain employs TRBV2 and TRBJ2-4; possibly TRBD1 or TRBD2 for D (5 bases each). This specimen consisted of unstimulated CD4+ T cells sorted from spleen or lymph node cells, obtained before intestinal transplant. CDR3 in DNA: TGTGCCAGCAGTGAAAGAGGGGTTGAGGTAGTCAAAAACATTCAGTACTTC. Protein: CASSERGVEVVKNIQYF.